Here is one TCR beta chain with its context. Its antigen is not identified. Blood PBMC samples: pre-vaccination, two weeks post third vaccination, and at tumor progression. The source of the sample is a study of glioma-infiltrating T cells after dendritic cell vaccination. Study-wide findings and caveats: Longer survival after dendritic cell vaccination followed higher pretreatment TIL content.

The CDR3 consists of 13 residues. The V gene lost 0 bases and the J gene lost 3 bases, with 7 bases spanning the gap. Germline V gene sequence: CDR1 SGHNT, CDR2 YYREEE (reference sequence). The method was immunoSEQ multiplex PCR; TCRdb's version includes in-frame clones alone and lacks a portion of them. The data show around 37,000 clones, with 70% to 85% seen just once and more than 7% held by the top ten. The TCR was taken from a human donor with glioblastoma. The sample in question was blood, obtained before dendritic cell vaccination. This chain uses TRBV5-4 with TRBJ2-7, with TRBD2 as a possible D gene (5 bases). The CDR3 region is CASSLEGSYEQYF. In nucleotides, the CDR3 is TGTGCCAGCAGCTTGGAAGGGAGCTACGAGCAGTACTTC. The full variable domain, rest sourced from reference TRBV5-4 and TRBJ2-7, is ETGVTQSPTHLIKTRGQQVTLRCSSQSGHNTVSWYQQALGQGPQFIFQYYREEENGRGNFPPRFSGLQFPNYSSELNVNALELDDSALYLCASSLEGSYEQYFGPGTRLTVT.